What follows is one TCR beta chain and its context. Antigen specificity is unknown. This sample was included in a study of beta chain features in type 1 diabetes. Expressed TCRB transcripts were sequenced because the entire RNA isolate underwent reverse transcription. TCRdb's copy holds only in-frame clones and misses some; the assay was immunoSEQ multiplex PCR. The sample has about 640,000 clones; about an eighth are singletons. Study results and limitations: Among type 1 diabetes patients, VDJ junctions had fewer insertions and more deletions. Researchers report that Type 1 diabetes patients had moderately but significantly shorter TCRB CDR3s across all four CD4+ subsets.

There was one heparinised blood draw per donor, averaging about 100 mL. The germline V and J ends were trimmed by 2 bases and 2 bases, with 2 bases remaining between them. The germline V gene has CDR1 GTSNPN and CDR2 SVGIG (reference sequence). The CDR3 runs 11 residues. Sequenced input: naive CD4+ T cells from blood. The sequence was obtained from a man aged 30 to 39 with type 1 diabetes. V and J are TRBV30 and TRBJ2-3; D is undetermined. As DNA, the CDR3 is TGTGCCTGGAGTACCACAGATACGCAGTATTTT. Protein: CAWSTTDTQYF.